Reported below is one T cell receptor beta chain. Its cognate antigen is unknown. The sample originates from a study of shared clonotypes between healthy human individuals. Looking at the study overall: Three CD4 naive, three CD4 memory, two CD8 naive and one CD8 memory plate were used per donor.

CDR3 length: 12 amino acids. Trimming pared 5 bases from V and 9 bases from J, leaving 10 bases between. Germline CDR1 reads SEHNR; CDR2 reads FQNEAQ (reference sequence). Study-wide findings and caveats: The study sampled only blood, and tissue repertoires likely differ. What naive subsets generally showed was a larger estimated richness than memory subsets showed.

Each replicate PCR on the sorted subsets used about 0.2 ug DNA (roughly 32,000 T cell genomes). The assay was immunoSEQ multiplex PCR, and TCRdb's table has in-frame clones only and misses some. The sample records 850,000 to 1,200,000 clones, roughly 80% being singletons. V is TRBV7-9 and J is TRBJ2-2; D might be TRBD1 (6 bases). The clonotype originates from a man aged 18 to 30 in good health. Sequenced sample: memory CD4+ T cells sorted from blood. The subset: CD45RA-negative fraction. CDR3 in DNA: TGTGCCAGCAGCGATGACAGGAGGGAGCTGTTTTTT. Translated, it gives CASSDDRRELFF.